This TCR beta chain derives from a study of cytomegalovirus exposure and HLA in healthy donors. Use of 60 Vbeta and 13 Jbeta primers characterized the PCR. Generated by immunoSEQ multiplex PCR, the TCRdb table keeps only in-frame clones and is missing some. The table records 80,000 or so clones, roughly 82% of them present only once. Germline loops: CDR1 MDHEN, CDR2 SYDVKM. This CDR3 has 15 amino acids. Trimming at V came to 1 base and at J to 6 bases, leaving 3 bases not matched to a gene. The chain joins TRBV28 to TRBJ1-6; 7 nucleotides align to TRBD1. Sequenced: PBMCs. The TCR sequence derives from a male donor in good health and CMV-seropositive. Here the CDR3 reads CASSLSQGSNSPLHF. The CDR3 bases are TGTGCCAGCAGTTTATCACAGGGGAGTAATTCACCCCTCCACTTT.